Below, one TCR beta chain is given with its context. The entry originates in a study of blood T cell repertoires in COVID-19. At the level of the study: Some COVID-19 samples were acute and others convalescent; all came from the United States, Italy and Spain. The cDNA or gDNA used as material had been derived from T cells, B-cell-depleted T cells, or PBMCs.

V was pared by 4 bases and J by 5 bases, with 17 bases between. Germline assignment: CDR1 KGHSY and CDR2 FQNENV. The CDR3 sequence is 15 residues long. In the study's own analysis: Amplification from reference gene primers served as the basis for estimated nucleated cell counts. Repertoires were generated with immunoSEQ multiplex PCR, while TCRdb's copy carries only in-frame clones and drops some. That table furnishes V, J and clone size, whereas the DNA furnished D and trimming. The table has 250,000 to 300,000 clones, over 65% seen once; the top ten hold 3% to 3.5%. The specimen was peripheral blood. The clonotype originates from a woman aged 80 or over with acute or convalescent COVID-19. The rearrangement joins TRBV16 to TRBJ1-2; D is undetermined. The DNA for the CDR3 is TGTGCCAGCAGCCGCTCGATGGACGGAGGGTATGGCTACACCTTC. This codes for CASSRSMDGGYGYTF.